These 23 T cell receptor beta chains originate from one sample sequenced in a study of CD8 T cells in Susac syndrome (dated by TCRdb to the late 2010s). The library was obtained by the immunoSEQ multiplex PCR assay. RNA was extracted using the RNeasy kit, and roughly 0.45 to 1 microgram was reverse transcribed with random hexamers. The raw public reads went through TCRdb reprocessing: fastp at Q25, MiXCR clone calling, in-frame beta chains kept. Rows with a matching CDR3 protein are joined into one entry that keeps the most common DNA and genes. The sample has 180,000 or so distinct CDR3 sequences on record, around 94% of them singletons. Of the sample, about 0.13% is held by the ten largest clones. Specimen: CD4+ T cells from PBMCs. The receptor set was obtained from a human donor in good health.

This sequence joins TRBV20-1 and TRBJ2-5, with D possibly matching TRBD2 (5 bases). From germline, CDR1 is DFQATT and CDR2 SNEGSKA (reference sequence). CDR3 length: 15 residues. The V and J ends lost 0 bases and 0 bases respectively, with 11 bases between them. CDR3 loop: CSAREGRRNQETQYF. DNA for the CDR3: TGCAGTGCTAGAGAGGGGAGAAGGAACCAAGAGACCCAGTACTTC.

The genes are TRBV5-6 and TRBJ2-3; the D call may be TRBD1 or TRBD2 (6 bases each). Germline lookup yields CDR1 SGHDT and CDR2 YYEEEE. Trimming removed 3 bases at V and 1 base at J, with 12 bases between. The CDR3 consists of 15 residues. The CDR3 DNA reads as TGTGCCAGCAGCTCGGGGGCGTGGGGCACAGATACGCAGTATTTT. As protein: CASSSGAWGTDTQYF.

The chain combines TRBV9 with TRBJ2-1; D ambiguous. The CDR3 consists of 15 residues. Trimming took 1 base from V and 0 from J, leaving 8 bases between them. Germline assignment: CDR1 SGDLS and CDR2 YYNGEE. Here the CDR3 reads CASSVQSTSYNEQFF. DNA for the CDR3: TGTGCCAGCAGCGTACAATCCACCTCCTACAATGAGCAGTTCTTC.

This chain uses TRBV15 with TRBJ1-5, with D unresolved. Germline assignment: CDR1 LNHNV and CDR2 YYDKDF (reference sequence). CDR3 length: 15 residues. Trimming cost V 0 bases and J 7 bases, with 13 bases left between them. In DNA form, the CDR3 reads TGTGCCACCAGCAGAGATACGGGTAACGGACAGCCCCAGCATTTT. The encoded protein is CATSRDTGNGQPQHF. Looking up the rest from reference TRBV15 and TRBJ1-5 gives the full variable domain: DAMVIQNPRYQVTQFGKPVTLSCSQTLNHNVMYWYQQKSSQAPKLLFHYYDKDFNNEADTPDNFQSRRPNTSFCFLDIRSPGLGDTAMYLCATSRDTGNGQPQHFGDGTRLSIL.

The chain has TRBV3-1 and TRBJ2-7; D call uncertain. The CDR3 has 13 residues. V shed 0 bases and J shed 3 bases, with 6 bases lying between them. CDR1 LGHDT and CDR2 YNNKEL come from the germline V gene (reference sequence). CDR3 residues: CASSQDWDYEQYF. The CDR3, as DNA: TGTGCCAGCAGCCAAGATTGGGACTACGAGCAGTACTTC.

The chain joins TRBV5-1 to TRBJ1-5; TRBD1 might be the D (6 bases). The germline V gene encodes CDR1 SGHRS and CDR2 YFSETQ. The V end was cut by 0 bases, the J end by 1 base, with 11 bases between. This CDR3 is 16 amino acids long. CDR3 region: CASSLGTAESNQPQHF. The CDR3 DNA reads TGCGCCAGCAGCTTGGGGACAGCGGAGAGCAATCAGCCCCAGCATTTT.

The chain is built from TRBV15 and TRBJ2-7; D is uncertain. This CDR3 is built from 11 residues. The V end lost 0 bases, the J end lost 4 bases, and 1 base lay between the germline ends. The germline V gene has CDR1 LNHNV and CDR2 YYDKDF (reference sequence). In DNA form, the CDR3 reads TGTGCCACCAGCAGAGAATACGAGCAGTACTTC. This gives the protein CATSREYEQYF.

This clonotype has a handful of counts. This chain connects TRBV11-2 to TRBJ1-4; TRBD1 might be the D (5 bases). The CDR3 contains 18 residues. V was trimmed by 4 bases and J by 4 bases, leaving 22 bases between them. Germline CDR1 and CDR2: SGHAT and FQNNGV. CDR3 in DNA: TGTGCCAGCAGCTCTCATATCCAGGGCACACTTAATAATGAAAAACTGTTTTTT. Protein sequence: CASSSHIQGTLNNEKLFF.

This sequence joins TRBV10-2 and TRBJ2-1; 13 nucleotides match TRBD2. This CDR3 is built from 18 residues. Trimming cost V 0 bases and J 11 bases; bases outside gene matches: 13. Germline-derived CDR1 and CDR2 are WSHSY and SAAADI. The CDR3: CASSESKGMGTSGAQQFF. CDR3 sequence (DNA): TGCGCCAGCAGTGAGTCGAAGGGTATGGGGACTAGCGGGGCCCAGCAGTTCTTC.

The rearrangement joins TRBV3-1 to TRBJ2-3, with D unresolved. The V gene lost 8 bases and the J gene lost 2 bases, with 5 bases spanning the gap. The CDR3 has 11 amino acids. The germline gives CDR1 LGHDT, CDR2 YNNKEL (reference sequence). CDR3 sequence: CASGYTDTQYF. The CDR3 DNA is TGTGCCAGCGGATACACAGATACGCAGTATTTT.

The rearrangement links TRBV7-2 to TRBJ2-7; D is undetermined. Germline CDR1 reads SGHTA; CDR2 reads FQGNSA. V lost 1 base and J 1 base, leaving 8 bases between the germline ends. The CDR3 spans 14 residues. Here the CDR3 reads CASSLEFRSYEQYF. CDR3 in DNA: TGTGCCAGCAGCTTAGAGTTCCGGTCCTACGAGCAGTACTTC.

The chain employs TRBV29-1 and TRBJ2-5; D is unresolved. CDR3 length: 13 amino acids. Germline V CDR1 and CDR2: SQVTM, ANQGSEA. Trimming cost V 2 bases and J 0 bases, with 7 bases left between them. The CDR3 reads CSVERANQETQYF. CDR3 sequence (DNA): TGCAGCGTTGAAAGGGCCAACCAAGAGACCCAGTACTTC.

This clonotype came up once. The rearrangement links TRBV30 to TRBJ1-4; D is ambiguous. The CDR3 length is 14 residues. Germline CDR1 GTSNPN, CDR2 SVGIG (reference sequence). Trimming removed 2 bases from V and 7 bases from J, with 14 bases in between. CDR3 bases: TGTGCCTGGAGTCCCCTGGTCTTAGGTGAAAAACTGTTTTTT. It specifies CAWSPLVLGEKLFF.

This clonotype showed up just a few times. The chain combines TRBV4-1 with TRBJ1-5; 7 nucleotides match TRBD1. Germline CDR1 MGHRA, CDR2 YSYEKL. Trimming took 1 base from V and 4 from J; bases not matched to a gene: 4. CDR3 size: 15 residues. This CDR3 is CASSQAGRGNQPQHF. The CDR3 coding sequence is TGCGCCAGCAGCCAAGCTGGCAGGGGGAATCAGCCCCAGCATTTT.

This chain joins TRBV3-1 and TRBJ2-7, with D unclear. V was cut by 0 bases and J by 5 bases, with 11 bases left in between. CDR1 and CDR2 (germline): LGHDT, YNNKEL (reference sequence). CDR3 length equals 14 residues. The CDR3 reads CASSQDWTDDEQYF. The CDR3 nucleotides read TGTGCCAGCAGCCAAGATTGGACCGATGACGAGCAGTACTTC.

This clonotype was seen just once. The chain has TRBV3-1 and TRBJ1-1, with D hard to call. With 0 bases removed from V and 6 bases from J, the gap between germline ends came to 11 bases. The CDR3 length is 14 residues. Germline CDR1 is LGHDT and CDR2 is YNNKEL (reference sequence). The chain's CDR3 is CASSQDGRFAEAFF. In DNA, the CDR3 is TGTGCCAGCAGCCAAGATGGCAGGTTCGCTGAAGCTTTCTTT.

This chain joins TRBV13 and TRBJ1-1; a possible D gene is TRBD1 (5 bases). This CDR3 has 15 residues. V shed 4 bases and J shed 1 base, with 13 bases lying between them. CDR1 is PRHDT, CDR2 FYEKMQ, per germline (reference sequence). The DNA of the CDR3 is TGTGCCAGCAGCTCCAGGGTCGGAGGGAACACTGAAGCTTTCTTT. Translated: CASSSRVGGNTEAFF.

The rearrangement links TRBV27 to TRBJ2-7; no firm D call. The V and J ends lost 0 bases and 3 bases respectively, with 6 bases between them. The CDR3 covers 13 residues. Germline assignment: CDR1 MNHEY and CDR2 SMNVEV (reference sequence). The CDR3 DNA follows: TGTGCCAGCAGTTTATCCCCAAGCTACGAGCAGTACTTC. It encodes CASSLSPSYEQYF.

This chain connects TRBV20-1 to TRBJ2-7, with no clear D. The ends were cut back, 6 bases at V and 5 bases at J, with 14 bases in the middle. The CDR3 consists of 12 residues. Germline V gene lookup returns CDR1 DFQATT and CDR2 SNEGSKA (reference sequence). The CDR3: CSAQTFLDEQYF. Written as DNA, the CDR3 is TGCAGTGCCCAAACTTTCCTGGACGAGCAGTACTTC.

The chain is built from TRBV29-1 and TRBJ2-3, with 7 bases matching TRBD1. The CDR3 sequence is 15 residues long. V was clipped by 4 bases and J by 2 bases; unmatched bases: 9. Germline V CDR1 and CDR2: SQVTM, ANQGSEA. This chain's CDR3 is CSVVGHRGPTDTQYF. The CDR3 DNA sequence: TGCAGCGTTGTTGGGCACAGGGGCCCCACAGATACGCAGTATTTT.

This clonotype was counted a few times. The J gene is TRBJ2-5, the V gene TRBV27; TRBD2 is a possible D gene (5 bases). The CDR3 loop spans 13 amino acids. CDR1 is MNHEY and CDR2 is SMNVEV in the germline V gene (reference sequence). V lost 3 bases and J lost 5, with 10 bases in between. The CDR3 protein is CASSFRPGETQYF. In DNA form, the CDR3 reads TGTGCCAGCAGTTTTCGTCCGGGGGAGACCCAGTACTTC.

The chain combines TRBV20-1 with TRBJ1-6; 8 bases agree with TRBD1. CDR3 length: 14 residues. V lost 0 bases to trimming and J lost 8 bases; unmatched junction nucleotides: 3. Germline lookup yields CDR1 DFQATT and CDR2 SNEGSKA (reference sequence). CDR3 in amino acids: CSARDRTGHSPLHF. The CDR3 bases are TGCAGTGCTAGAGATCGGACAGGGCATTCACCCCTCCACTTT.

The rearrangement uses TRBV24-1 and TRBJ1-5, with D unclear. Germline V gene sequence: CDR1 KGHDR, CDR2 SFDVKD. Trimming pared 5 bases from V and 7 bases from J, leaving 11 bases between. CDR3 length: 13 residues. CDR3 in amino acids: CATSAQELQPQHF. The CDR3 nucleotides read TGTGCCACCAGTGCGCAGGAGCTACAGCCCCAGCATTTT.